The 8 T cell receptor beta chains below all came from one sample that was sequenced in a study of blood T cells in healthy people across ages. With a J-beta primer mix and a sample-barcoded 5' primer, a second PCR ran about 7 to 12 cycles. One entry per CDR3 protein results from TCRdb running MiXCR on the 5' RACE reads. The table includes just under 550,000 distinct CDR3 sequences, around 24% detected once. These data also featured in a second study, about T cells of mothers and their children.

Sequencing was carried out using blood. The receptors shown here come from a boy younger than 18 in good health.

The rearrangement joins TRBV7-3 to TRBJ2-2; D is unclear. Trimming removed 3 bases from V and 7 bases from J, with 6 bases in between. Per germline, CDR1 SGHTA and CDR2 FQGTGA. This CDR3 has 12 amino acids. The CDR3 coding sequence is TGTGCCAGCAGCTTCGAGATCGGGGAGCTGTTTTTT. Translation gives CASSFEIGELFF.

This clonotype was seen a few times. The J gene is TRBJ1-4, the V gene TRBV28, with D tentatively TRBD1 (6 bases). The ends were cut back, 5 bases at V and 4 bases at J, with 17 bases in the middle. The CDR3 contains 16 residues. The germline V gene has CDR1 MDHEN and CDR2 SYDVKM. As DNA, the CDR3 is TGTGCCAGCAGTGCCCGGGGGGGCCAACTTAATGAAAAACTGTTTTTT. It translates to CASSARGGQLNEKLFF.

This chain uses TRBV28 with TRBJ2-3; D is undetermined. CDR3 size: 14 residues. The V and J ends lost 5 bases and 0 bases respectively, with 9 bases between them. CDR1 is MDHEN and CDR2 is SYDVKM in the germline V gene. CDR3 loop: CASSHRSSTDTQYF. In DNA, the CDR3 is TGTGCCAGCAGTCACCGATCCAGCACAGATACGCAGTATTTT.

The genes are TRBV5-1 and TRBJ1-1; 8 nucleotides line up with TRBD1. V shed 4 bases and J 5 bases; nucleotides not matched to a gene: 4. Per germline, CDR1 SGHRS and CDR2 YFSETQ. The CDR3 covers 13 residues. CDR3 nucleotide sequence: TGCGCCAGCAGCCGAGGACAGGGTACTGAAGCTTTCTTT. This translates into CASSRGQGTEAFF.

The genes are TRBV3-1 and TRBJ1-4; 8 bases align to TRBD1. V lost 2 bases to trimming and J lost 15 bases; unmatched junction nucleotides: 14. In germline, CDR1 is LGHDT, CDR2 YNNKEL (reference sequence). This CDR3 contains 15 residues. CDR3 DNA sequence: TGTGCCAGCAGCCAAAAGACAGGGGAGTTGTTTCAGTTGTTTTTT. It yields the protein CASSQKTGELFQLFF.

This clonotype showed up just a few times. CDR3 residues: CATSRDSYSTGANVLTF. In DNA, the CDR3 is TGTGCCACCAGCAGAGATTCTTACAGCACTGGGGCCAACGTCCTGACTTTC. V is TRBV15 and J is TRBJ2-6, with unresolved D. Trimming left V 0 bases short and J 2 bases short, with 11 bases between. The CDR3 is 17 residues long. Germline CDR1 and CDR2: LNHNV and YYDKDF (reference sequence).

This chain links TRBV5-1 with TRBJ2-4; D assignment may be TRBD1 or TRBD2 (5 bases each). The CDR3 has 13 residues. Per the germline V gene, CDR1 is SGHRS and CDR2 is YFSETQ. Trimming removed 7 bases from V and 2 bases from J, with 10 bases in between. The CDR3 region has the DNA TGCGCCAGCCCCTGGGGGTCCAAAAACATTCAGTACTTC. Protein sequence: CASPWGSKNIQYF. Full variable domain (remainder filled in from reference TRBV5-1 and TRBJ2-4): KAGVTQTPRYLIKTRGQQVTLSCSPISGHRSVSWYQQTPGQGLQFLFEYFSETQRNKGNFPGRFSGRQFSNSRSEMNVSTLELGDSALYLCASPWGSKNIQYFGAGTRLSVL.

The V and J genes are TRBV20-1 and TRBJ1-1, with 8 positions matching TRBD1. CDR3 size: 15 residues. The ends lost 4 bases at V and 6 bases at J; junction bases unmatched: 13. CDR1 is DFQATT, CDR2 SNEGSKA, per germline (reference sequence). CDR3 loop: CSATDRAHSVAEAFF. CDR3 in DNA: TGCAGTGCTACGGACAGGGCCCACTCAGTTGCTGAAGCTTTCTTT.